This paragraph covers one T cell receptor beta chain sequence. Trimming pared 6 bases from V and 6 bases from J, leaving 9 bases between. The CDR3 runs to 12 residues. The entire patient cohort was treatment-naive prior to thyroid surgery. This sample stems from a study of metastatic and nonmetastatic thyroid tumors. Across the study: Repertoires from malignant and benign thyroid patients were compared across blood and tumor or nodule tissue.

MiXCR was used by TCRdb to re-call the PCR reads. The repertoire holds 20,000 to 25,000 clones, roughly 20% seen once, with 25% to 35% in the top ten. The specimen sequenced was blood. The rearrangement joins TRBV12-3 or TRBV12-4 to TRBJ1-5; possible D gene TRBD1, 5 bases. This receptor was obtained from a female donor with papillary thyroid cancer or a benign thyroid nodule (not recorded which). Some clones in this sample may be carry-over from other donors' samples. This CDR3 is CASRSDSQPQHF. CDR3 nucleotides: TGTGCCAGCAGGTCCGACAGTCAGCCCCAGCATTTT.